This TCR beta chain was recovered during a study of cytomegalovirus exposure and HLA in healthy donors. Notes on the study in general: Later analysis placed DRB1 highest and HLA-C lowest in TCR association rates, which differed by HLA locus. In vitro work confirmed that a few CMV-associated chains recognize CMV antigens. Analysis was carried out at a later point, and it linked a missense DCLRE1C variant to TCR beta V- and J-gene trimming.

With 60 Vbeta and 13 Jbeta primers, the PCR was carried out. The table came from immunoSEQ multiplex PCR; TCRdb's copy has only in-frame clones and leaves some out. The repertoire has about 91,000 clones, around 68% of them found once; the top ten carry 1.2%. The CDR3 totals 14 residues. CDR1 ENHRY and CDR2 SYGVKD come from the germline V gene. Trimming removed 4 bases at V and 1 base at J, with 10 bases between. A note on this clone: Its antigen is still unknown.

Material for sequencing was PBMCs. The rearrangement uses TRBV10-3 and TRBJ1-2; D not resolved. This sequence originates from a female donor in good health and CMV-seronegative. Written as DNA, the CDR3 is TGTGCCATCAGTGTTTGGGGAGGTAACTATGGCTACACCTTC. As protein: CAISVWGGNYGYTF.